What follows are 29 T cell receptor beta chains derived from one specimen sequenced in a study of T cells after posttransplantation cyclophosphamide. Sequenced by immunoSEQ multiplex PCR; TCRdb stores in-frame clones only, minus some. Counted here are tens of thousands of clones, 92% occurring once; the ten biggest clones make up around 3.1%. Source material: PBMCs. These receptors were obtained from a woman between 45 and 60 years old in good health and a related stem cell transplant donor.

CDR3 sequence (DNA): TGTGCCAGCAGTTTACCGACTAGCGGGAGAGGGGATGAGCAGTTCTTC. This codes for CASSLPTSGRGDEQFF. The V call is TRBV27, the J call TRBJ2-1, with 12 bases aligning to TRBD2. Looked up from germline, CDR1 is MNHEY and CDR2 is SMNVEV (reference sequence). V was clipped by 2 bases and J by 8 bases; unmatched bases: 7. CDR3 length equals 16 residues.

The J gene is TRBJ1-4, the V gene TRBV4-1; tentatively, D is TRBD1 (5 bases). The ends were cut back, 4 bases at V and 3 bases at J, with 9 bases in the middle. Germline CDR1 MGHRA, CDR2 YSYEKL. The CDR3 length is 14 residues. This CDR3 reads CASSPDRPNEKLFF. Here the CDR3 DNA reads TGCGCCAGCAGCCCCGACAGACCTAATGAAAAACTGTTTTTT.

This clone occurred once. The CDR3 spells CASSLSETQYF. The CDR3, as DNA: TGTGCCAGCAGCTTAAGCGAGACCCAGTACTTC. The rearrangement links TRBV7-9 to TRBJ2-5; no reliable D call. Deletions cut 2 bases from V and 5 bases from J, with 3 bases between. Germline lookup yields CDR1 SEHNR and CDR2 FQNEAQ (reference sequence). The CDR3 is made up of 11 amino acids. Using reference TRBV7-9 and TRBJ2-5 for the parts outside the CDR3, the full variable domain is DTGVSQNPRHKITKRGQNVTFRCDPISEHNRLYWYRQTLGQGPEFLTYFQNEAQLEKSRLLSDRFSAERPKGSFSTLEIQRTEQGDSAMYLCASSLSETQYFGPGTRLLVL.

The V gene is TRBV19, the J gene TRBJ2-2; 8 positions agree with TRBD2. Germline CDR1 LNHDA, CDR2 SQIVND (reference sequence). The length of the CDR3 is 16 residues. Unmatched junction bases numbered 4, after V lost 3 bases and J lost 1 base. For the CDR3, the DNA is TGTGCCAGTAGTATCGGGCTAGCGGGGAACACCGGGGAGCTGTTTTTT. It specifies CASSIGLAGNTGELFF.

A few counts support this clone. The rearrangement joins TRBV25-1 to TRBJ2-3; the match to TRBD2 covers 11 bases. V gave up 6 bases and J gave up 5 bases; unmatched junction bases: 7. Per germline, CDR1 MGHDK and CDR2 SYGVNS. The CDR3 totals 15 residues. The CDR3 here is CASSLAGGQRDTQYF. CDR3 coding DNA: TGTGCCAGCAGCTTAGCGGGGGGGCAAAGAGATACGCAGTATTTT.

The V and J genes are TRBV5-4 and TRBJ2-7; 11 bases are shared with TRBD2. Germline V gene sequence: CDR1 SGHNT, CDR2 YYREEE (reference sequence). This CDR3 region has 17 residues. With V trimmed by 4 bases and J by 1 base, 10 bases remained unmatched. The CDR3 DNA sequence: TGTGCCAGCAGCCTCCACCCGACTAGCGGGGAATCCTACGAGCAGTACTTC. This translates into CASSLHPTSGESYEQYF.

V is TRBV6-5 and J is TRBJ1-6, with 8 bases fitting TRBD1. The V gene's germline CDR1 is MNHEY and CDR2 SVGAGI. The CDR3 sequence is 16 residues long. V lost 2 bases to trimming and J lost 5 bases; unmatched junction nucleotides: 5. The CDR3: CASSYTWDRNNSPLHF. For the CDR3, the DNA is TGTGCCAGCAGTTACACCTGGGACAGGAATAATTCACCCCTCCACTTT.

The V and J genes are TRBV11-2 and TRBJ2-7; TRBD2 matches at 11 bases. V dropped 0 bases and J dropped 2; count of bases not matched to a gene: 3. The germline V gene encodes CDR1 SGHAT and CDR2 FQNNGV. This CDR3 region has 16 residues. The CDR3 coding sequence is TGTGCCAGCAGCTTAGATCGGGGACTAGCGGCCTACGAGCAGTACTTC. Translating gives CASSLDRGLAAYEQYF.

V usage is TRBV29-1 and J usage is TRBJ2-7, with 7 bases identical to TRBD1. Germline V lookup: CDR1 SQVTM, CDR2 ANQGSEA. The trim removed 7 bases at V and 7 bases at J, leaving 10 bases unmatched. The CDR3 runs 12 residues. CDR3 nucleotide sequence: TGCAGCGCGATTGGACAGGCCGGGGAGCAGTACTTC. This encodes CSAIGQAGEQYF.

The CDR3 DNA follows: TGTGCCAGCAGCTTAGGCCCTAGCGGGAGGGGGAATGAGCAGTTCTTC. Translating it yields CASSLGPSGRGNEQFF. This sequence joins TRBV7-2 and TRBJ2-1, with 12 bases fitting TRBD2. The CDR3 is 16 amino acids. V lost 1 base and J lost 7; bases outside the gene matches: 5. Germline V gene sequence: CDR1 SGHTA, CDR2 FQGNSA.

The rearrangement joins TRBV6-1 to TRBJ2-7, with TRBD1 matching over 9 bases. The CDR3 loop spans 15 amino acids. Per the germline V gene, CDR1 is MNHNS and CDR2 is SASEGT. The V gene end was trimmed by 1 base and the J gene end by 4 bases; junction bases not matched to a gene: 5. The chain's CDR3 is CASSEVGTGIYEQYF. DNA of the CDR3: TGTGCCAGCAGTGAAGTGGGGACAGGGATTTACGAGCAGTACTTC.

The chain recombines TRBV6-4 with TRBJ1-1, with TRBD1 matching over 7 bases. Trimming removed 2 bases from V and 5 bases from J; junction bases left unmatched: 5. Germline V gene sequence: CDR1 MRHNA, CDR2 SNTAGT. This CDR3 is 14 amino acids long. CDR3 bases: TGTGCCAGCAGTGACACGGCAGGGGGTACTGAAGCTTTCTTT. This encodes CASSDTAGGTEAFF.

This clone was detected once. The rearrangement uses TRBV5-8 and TRBJ2-7; maybe TRBD2 (7 bases). The ends were cut back, 0 bases at V and 7 bases at J, with 20 bases in the middle. The CDR3 has 16 residues. In germline, CDR1 is SGHTS, CDR2 YDEGEE. CDR3 loop: CASSLVGGALGIEQYF. The DNA of the CDR3 is TGTGCCAGCAGCTTGGTGGGGGGGGCCCTCGGGATTGAGCAGTACTTC. The variable domain in full, with the rest retrieved from reference TRBV5-8 and TRBJ2-7, is EAGVTQSPTHLIKTRGQQATLRCSPISGHTSVYWYQQALGLGLQFLLWYDEGEERNRGNFPPRFSGRQFPNYSSELNVNALELEDSALYLCASSLVGGALGIEQYFGPGTRLTVT.

This clone was detected only once. This chain joins TRBV5-4 and TRBJ1-1; D ambiguous. This CDR3 is built from 14 residues. Germline CDR1 and CDR2: SGHNT and YYREEE (reference sequence). V lost 2 bases, J lost 4 bases, and 12 bases lay in between. The CDR3, as DNA: TGTGCCAGCAGCTTTCGCGGCCGCGGCACTGAAGCTTTCTTT. Translation: CASSFRGRGTEAFF.

This chain uses TRBV28 with TRBJ1-6; D is ambiguous. The length of the CDR3 is 14 residues. V lost 2 bases to trimming and J lost 7 bases, with 9 bases between them. CDR1 is MDHEN and CDR2 is SYDVKM in the germline V gene. The CDR3 sequence: CASSLTGKNSPLHF. As DNA, the CDR3 is TGTGCCAGCAGTTTAACGGGAAAAAATTCACCCCTCCACTTT. The full variable domain, its missing parts supplied by reference TRBV28 and TRBJ1-6, is DVKVTQSSRYLVKRTGEKVFLECVQDMDHENMFWYRQDPGLGLRLIYFSYDVKMKEKGDIPEGYSVSREKKERFSLILESASTNQTSMYLCASSLTGKNSPLHFGNGTRLTVT.

This clone was detected only once. This chain connects TRBV28 to TRBJ2-7, with D unclear. Per the germline V gene, CDR1 is MDHEN and CDR2 is SYDVKM. The CDR3 is 15 amino acids. Trimming shortened V by 6 bases and J by 7 bases, and 22 bases separated the two germline ends. The CDR3 protein is CASSPPGSLSYEQYF. In nucleotides, the CDR3 is TGTGCCAGCAGCCCCCCAGGCAGCCTATCTTATGAGCAGTACTTC.

This clone was picked up one time. Other DNA variants within this sample encode the same CDR3. CDR3 sequence reads: CASSLTGGEETQYF. The DNA of the CDR3 is TGCGCCAGCAGCTTAACGGGAGGGGAAGAGACCCAGTACTTC. The V call is TRBV5-1, the J call TRBJ2-5; 8 bases fit TRBD2. This CDR3 is built from 14 residues. In germline, CDR1 is SGHRS, CDR2 YFSETQ. Trimming removed 2 bases from V and 3 bases from J; junction bases left unmatched: 3. Filled out from reference TRBV5-1 and TRBJ2-5, the complete variable domain reads KAGVTQTPRYLIKTRGQQVTLSCSPISGHRSVSWYQQTPGQGLQFLFEYFSETQRNKGNFPGRFSGRQFSNSRSEMNVSTLELGDSALYLCASSLTGGEETQYFGPGTRLLVL.

J is TRBJ1-1 and V is TRBV5-1; D is perhaps TRBD1 (6 bases). Germline values: CDR1 SGHRS, CDR2 YFSETQ. The CDR3 contains 17 residues. V shed 4 bases and J shed 0 bases, with 19 bases lying between them. The DNA of the CDR3 is TGCGCCAGCAGCCCCCGGGACACCAATTTCATGAACACTGAAGCTTTCTTT. This translates into CASSPRDTNFMNTEAFF.

This chain joins TRBV7-8 and TRBJ1-2; 7 bases map to TRBD1. Germline CDR1 and CDR2: SGHVS and FQNEAQ. Trimming at V came to 3 bases and at J to 3 bases, leaving 4 bases not matched to a gene. The CDR3 extends over 14 amino acids. Here the CDR3 reads CASSLGRGDYGYTF. CDR3 bases: TGTGCCAGCAGCTTGGGCAGGGGGGACTATGGCTACACCTTC.

The chain couples TRBV7-9 to TRBJ2-1; tentatively, D is TRBD2 (5 bases). The CDR3 has 15 residues. V was shortened by 1 base and J by 2 bases, with 9 bases between the two germline ends. CDR1 is SEHNR, CDR2 FQNEAQ, per germline (reference sequence). The CDR3 DNA reads TGTGCCAGCAGCTTAGACGGGGAGCCCTACAATGAGCAGTTCTTC. It specifies CASSLDGEPYNEQFF.

The chain recombines TRBV19 with TRBJ1-4; D gene ambiguous. CDR3 length: 15 amino acids. V lost 3 bases, J lost 0 bases, and 8 bases lay in between. Germline V CDR1 and CDR2: LNHDA, SQIVND (reference sequence). CDR3 in amino acids: CASSIAATTNEKLFF. The CDR3 region has the DNA TGTGCCAGTAGTATTGCGGCGACAACTAATGAAAAACTGTTTTTT.

The rearrangement joins TRBV19 to TRBJ1-2; D gene unclear. CDR3 size: 13 residues. CDR1 and CDR2 from the germline V gene are LNHDA and SQIVND (reference sequence). The V end was cut by 10 bases, the J end by 3 bases, with 15 bases between. This CDR3 is CATLKTEHYGYTF. The DNA of the CDR3 is TGTGCCACCCTGAAAACTGAACACTATGGCTACACCTTC.

J is TRBJ1-4 and V is TRBV18; D is unresolved. Trimming took off 2 bases at V and 2 bases at J, with 6 bases between the two ends. This CDR3 region has 14 residues. Germline loops: CDR1 KGHSH, CDR2 LQKENI. DNA of the CDR3: TGTGCCAGCTCACCAGGGGAGACTAATGAAAAACTGTTTTTT. It translates to CASSPGETNEKLFF.

This clone was recorded once. The chain couples TRBV5-5 to TRBJ1-5; TRBD1 matches at 7 bases. The CDR3 extends over 16 amino acids. J lost 6 bases, V lost 4 bases, and 13 bases had no gene match. Germline CDR1 and CDR2: SGHKS and YYEKEE (reference sequence). The CDR3 bases are TGTGCCAGCAGCAGGTTGACAGGGAGAGAAAGTCAGCCCCAGCATTTT. Translating gives CASSRLTGRESQPQHF.

The gene calls are TRBV5-1 and TRBJ2-5; TRBD2 agrees at 10 bases. CDR3 size: 16 residues. CDR1 is SGHRS and CDR2 is YFSETQ in the germline V gene. V trimming: 0 bases; J trimming: 3 bases; junction bases outside the gene matches: 5. CDR3: CASSLGGLAGEETQYF. The CDR3 DNA reads as TGCGCCAGCAGCTTGGGGGGGCTAGCGGGAGAAGAGACCCAGTACTTC.

J is TRBJ1-6 and V is TRBV10-1; D unclear. V was shortened by 4 bases and J by 7 bases, with 8 bases between the two germline ends. CDR1 WNHNN and CDR2 SYGVQD come from the germline V gene (reference sequence). The CDR3 is made up of 13 amino acids. The chain's CDR3 is CASSVARNSPLHF. CDR3 coding DNA: TGCGCCAGCAGTGTGGCCAGGAATTCACCCCTCCACTTT.

J is TRBJ2-5 and V is TRBV7-3; D not certain. The germline V gene has CDR1 SGHTA and CDR2 FQGTGA. The CDR3 runs to 13 residues. V was cut by 4 bases and J by 5 bases, with 11 bases left in between. The CDR3 DNA reads TGTGCCAGCAGCTCCATCCAGGCGGAGACCCAGTACTTC. Translated, it gives CASSSIQAETQYF.

The chain is built from TRBV5-5 and TRBJ2-5; 9 nucleotides match TRBD1. This CDR3 has 15 amino acids. J gave up 5 bases and V 3 bases, and 8 bases lay outside the gene matches. Looked up from germline, CDR1 is SGHKS and CDR2 is YYEKEE (reference sequence). For the CDR3, the DNA is TGTGCCAGCAGCTGGGGGACAGGGCTAGGGGAGACCCAGTACTTC. Amino acid sequence: CASSWGTGLGETQYF.

This clone was observed a handful of times. J is TRBJ2-3 and V is TRBV5-4, with D tentatively TRBD1 (5 bases). The germline CDR1 and CDR2 sequences are SGHNT and YYREEE (reference sequence). The V and J ends lost 0 bases and 4 bases respectively, with 9 bases between them. CDR3 length: 14 amino acids. The CDR3 DNA reads as TGTGCCAGCAGCTTGGACCTAGGGGCAGATACGCAGTATTTT. It encodes CASSLDLGADTQYF.